This TCR beta chain came from a study of T cell clones after liver transplantation. With regard to this clone: What it recognizes is unknown.

Profiling relied on immunoSEQ multiplex PCR, and the TCRdb table lists in-frame clones only, not all of them. The table lists roughly 100,000 clones, around four fifths of them singletons. Study-level results: Circulating graft-donor-reactive CD4 TCRbeta sequences fell significantly post-transplant in most of the 8 subjects. These preliminary findings come from unstandardized post-transplant sampling times.

The CDR3 has 16 amino acids. CDR1 LNHDA and CDR2 SQIVND come from the germline V gene (reference sequence). V was cut by 4 bases and J by 0 bases, with 15 bases left in between. J is TRBJ1-2 and V is TRBV19; D remains ambiguous. The clonotype comes from a human donor who received a liver transplant. The sample here was CD4+ T cells from blood, taken before liver transplant. The CDR3 sequence: CASSSSWFSTNYGYTF. The CDR3 bases are TGTGCCAGTAGTAGTTCTTGGTTCAGCACTAACTATGGCTACACCTTC.